This is a list of T cell receptor beta chains from one sample in a study of CD8 T cells in Susac syndrome. TCRdb analysed the immunoSEQ multiplex PCR reads with MiXCR anew, one entry per CDR3 protein. Of 70,000 or so distinct CDR3 sequences detected, about 94% appear once; the ten largest clones hold roughly 0.4%. Input material: CD8+ T cells from PBMCs. These TCRs come from a human donor with multiple sclerosis. The CDR3 runs from the conserved cysteine through the conserved F or W. Size is omitted from some rows. Given values are once, few, many or a class for expanded clones.

v_gene,j_gene,abundance,CDR3aa
TRBV5-4,TRBJ1-2,NA,CASSGRSRDREYGYTF
TRBV6-6,TRBJ2-7,NA,CASSPDPGTFYEQYF
TRBV11-2,TRBJ2-7,NA,CASSLFDGSYEQYF
TRBV12-3/TRBV12-4,TRBJ1-5,NA,CASSSRQGVDQPQHF
TRBV12-3/TRBV12-4,TRBJ2-7,NA,CASKSNGGRTYEQYF
TRBV5-1,TRBJ2-1,NA,CASRSTGAYEQFF
TRBV6-2/TRBV6-3,TRBJ1-5,NA,CASSDGVPQPQHF
TRBV19,TRBJ2-1,NA,CASSVLGNNEQFF
TRBV30,TRBJ2-1,NA,CAWRLAGDHSYNEQFF
TRBV5-4,TRBJ2-1,NA,CASSLSRGGNEQFF
TRBV27,TRBJ2-7,NA,CASSPDRGTYYEQYF
TRBV6-5,TRBJ1-2,NA,CASGFHYGYTF
TRBV6-2/TRBV6-3,TRBJ1-5,NA,CASSYERGQFLNQPQHF
TRBV7-8,TRBJ2-7,once,CASKGLAGALSSYEQYF
TRBV27,TRBJ2-7,once,CASQGGSLEQYF
TRBV6-5,TRBJ1-1,NA,CASSYLGTTEAFF
TRBV7-6,TRBJ2-7,NA,CASSLEWASGSYEQYF
TRBV13,TRBJ2-1,NA,CASSWDREEFF
TRBV5-1,TRBJ2-1,NA,CASSLLGASYNEQFF
TRBV5-6,TRBJ2-2,once,CASFRGRTGELFF
TRBV30,TRBJ1-1,NA,CAWSTYMGTEAFF
TRBV20-1,TRBJ2-7,NA,CSARDWNSAAEQYF
TRBV6-5,TRBJ1-6,few,CASSYWEGASPLHF
TRBV29-1,TRBJ2-5,NA,CSAPGQGWETQYF
TRBV13,TRBJ1-2,NA,CASSAYRDGYTF
TRBV30,TRBJ1-2,NA,CAWSVEGAHGYTF
TRBV3-1,TRBJ1-2,NA,CASSPTMDRIHGDYTF
TRBV7-9,TRBJ2-7,NA,CASSSLQDYEQYF
TRBV13,TRBJ2-7,NA,CASSFRGGRYEQYF
TRBV9,TRBJ2-1,NA,CASSVAEGSYNEQFF
TRBV19,TRBJ1-5,NA,CASTAREGSNQPQHF
TRBV29-1,TRBJ1-1,NA,CSPRMGGTEAFF